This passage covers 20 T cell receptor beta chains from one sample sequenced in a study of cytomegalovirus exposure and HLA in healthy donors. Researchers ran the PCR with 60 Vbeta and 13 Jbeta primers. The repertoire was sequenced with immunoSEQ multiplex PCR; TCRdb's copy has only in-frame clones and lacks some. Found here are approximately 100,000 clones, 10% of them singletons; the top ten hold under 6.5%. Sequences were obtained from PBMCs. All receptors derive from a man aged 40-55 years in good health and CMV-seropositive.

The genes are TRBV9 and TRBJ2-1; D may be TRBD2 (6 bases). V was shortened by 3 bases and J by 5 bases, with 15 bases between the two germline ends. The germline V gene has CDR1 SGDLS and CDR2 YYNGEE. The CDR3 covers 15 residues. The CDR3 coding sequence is TGTGCCAGCAGCGGGGGACTTAACCAGAACAATGAGCAGTTCTTC. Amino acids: CASSGGLNQNNEQFF.

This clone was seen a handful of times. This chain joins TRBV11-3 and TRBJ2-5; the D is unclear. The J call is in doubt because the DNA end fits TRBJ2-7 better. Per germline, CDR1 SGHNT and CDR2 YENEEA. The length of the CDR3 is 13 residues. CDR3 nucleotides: TGTGCCAGCAGCTTGAGCGCCTCCTACGAGCAGTACTTC. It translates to CASSLSASYEQYF.

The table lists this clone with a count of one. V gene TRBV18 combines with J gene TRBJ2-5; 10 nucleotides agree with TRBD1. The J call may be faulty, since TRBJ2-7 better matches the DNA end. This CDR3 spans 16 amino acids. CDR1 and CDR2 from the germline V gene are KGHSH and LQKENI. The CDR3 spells CASSPSGQGDSYEQYF. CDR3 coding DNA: TGTGCCAGCTCACCGAGCGGACAGGGGGACTCCTACGAGCAGTACTTC.

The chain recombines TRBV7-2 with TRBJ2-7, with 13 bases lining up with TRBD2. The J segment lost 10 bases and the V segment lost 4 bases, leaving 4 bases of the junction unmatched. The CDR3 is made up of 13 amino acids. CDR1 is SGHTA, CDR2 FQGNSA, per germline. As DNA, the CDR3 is TGTGCCAGCAGCTCGGGACTAGCGGGGCAACAGTACTTC. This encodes CASSSGLAGQQYF.

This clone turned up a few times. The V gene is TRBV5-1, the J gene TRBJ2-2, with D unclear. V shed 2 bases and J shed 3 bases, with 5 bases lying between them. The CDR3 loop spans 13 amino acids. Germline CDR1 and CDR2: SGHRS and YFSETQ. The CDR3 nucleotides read TGCGCCAGCAGCTTACGGGACACCGGGGAGCTGTTTTTT. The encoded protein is CASSLRDTGELFF.

The chain's CDR3 is CASSPSGRANTQYF. Here the CDR3 DNA reads TGTGCCAGCAGCCCTAGCGGGAGGGCCAATACGCAGTATTTT. The J gene is TRBJ2-3, the V gene TRBV14; 12 nucleotides match TRBD2. With 4 bases clipped from V and 7 bases from J, the junction kept 3 bases outside the gene matches. There are 14 residues in the CDR3. The V gene's germline CDR1 is SGHDN and CDR2 FVKESK.

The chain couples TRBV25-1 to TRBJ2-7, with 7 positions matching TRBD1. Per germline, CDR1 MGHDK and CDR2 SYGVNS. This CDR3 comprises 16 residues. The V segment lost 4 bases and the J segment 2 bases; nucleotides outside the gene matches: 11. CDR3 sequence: CASSAIQGEKPYEQYF. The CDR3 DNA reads TGTGCCAGCAGTGCCATCCAGGGGGAAAAGCCCTACGAGCAGTACTTC.

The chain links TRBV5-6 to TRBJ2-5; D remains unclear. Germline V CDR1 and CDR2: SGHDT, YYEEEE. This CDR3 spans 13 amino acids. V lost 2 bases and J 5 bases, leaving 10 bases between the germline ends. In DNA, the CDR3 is TGTGCCAGCAGCTTTGAGTGGTTGGAGACCCAGTACTTC. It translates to CASSFEWLETQYF.

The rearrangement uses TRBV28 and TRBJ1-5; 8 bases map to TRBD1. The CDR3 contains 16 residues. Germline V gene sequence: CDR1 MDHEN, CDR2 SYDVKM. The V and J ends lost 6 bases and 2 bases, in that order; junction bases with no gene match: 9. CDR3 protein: CASSGAGGVGNQPQHF. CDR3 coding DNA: TGTGCCAGCAGCGGGGCAGGGGGCGTGGGCAATCAGCCCCAGCATTTT.

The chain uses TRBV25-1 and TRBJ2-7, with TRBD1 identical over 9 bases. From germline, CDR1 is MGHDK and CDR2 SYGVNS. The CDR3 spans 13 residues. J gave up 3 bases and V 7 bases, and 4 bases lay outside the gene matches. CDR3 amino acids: CASTGTGLYEQYF. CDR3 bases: TGTGCCAGCACCGGGACAGGGCTCTACGAGCAGTACTTC.

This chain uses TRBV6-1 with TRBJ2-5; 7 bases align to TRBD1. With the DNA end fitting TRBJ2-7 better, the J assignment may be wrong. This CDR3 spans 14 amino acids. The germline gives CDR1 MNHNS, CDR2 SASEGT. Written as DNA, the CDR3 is TGTGCCAGCAGTGCTAGACAGGGAAGCTACGAGCAGTACTTC. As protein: CASSARQGSYEQYF.

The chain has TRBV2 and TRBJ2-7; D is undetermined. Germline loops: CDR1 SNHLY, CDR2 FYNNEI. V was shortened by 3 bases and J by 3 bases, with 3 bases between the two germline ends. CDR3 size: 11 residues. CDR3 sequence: CASSDGYEQYF. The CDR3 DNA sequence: TGTGCCAGCAGTGACGGCTACGAGCAGTACTTC.

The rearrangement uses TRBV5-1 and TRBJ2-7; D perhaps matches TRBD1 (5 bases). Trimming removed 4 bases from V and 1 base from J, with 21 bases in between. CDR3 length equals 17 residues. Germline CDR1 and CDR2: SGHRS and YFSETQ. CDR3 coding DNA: TGCGCCAGCAGCCCAACCCTGGGGCCTCAGAGGTCCTACGAGCAGTACTTC. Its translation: CASSPTLGPQRSYEQYF.

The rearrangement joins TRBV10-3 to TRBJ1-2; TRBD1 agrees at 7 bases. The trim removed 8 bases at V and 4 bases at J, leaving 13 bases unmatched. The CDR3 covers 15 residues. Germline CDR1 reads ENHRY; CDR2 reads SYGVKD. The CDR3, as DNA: TGTGCCATCTCAGGACAGGCCGATGGGGTCTATGGCTACACCTTC. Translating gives CAISGQADGVYGYTF.

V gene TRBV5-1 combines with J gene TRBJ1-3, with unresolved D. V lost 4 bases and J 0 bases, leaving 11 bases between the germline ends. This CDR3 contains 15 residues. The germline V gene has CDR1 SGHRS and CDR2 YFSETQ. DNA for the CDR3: TGCGCCAGCAGCCCGGACTCGAACTCTGGAAACACCATATATTTT. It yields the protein CASSPDSNSGNTIYF.

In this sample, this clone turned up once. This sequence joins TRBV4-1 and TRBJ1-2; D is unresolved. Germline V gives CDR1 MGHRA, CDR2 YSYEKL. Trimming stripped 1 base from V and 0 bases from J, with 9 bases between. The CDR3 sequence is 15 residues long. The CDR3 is CASSQVNTANYGYTF. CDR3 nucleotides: TGCGCCAGCAGCCAAGTGAACACAGCTAACTATGGCTACACCTTC.

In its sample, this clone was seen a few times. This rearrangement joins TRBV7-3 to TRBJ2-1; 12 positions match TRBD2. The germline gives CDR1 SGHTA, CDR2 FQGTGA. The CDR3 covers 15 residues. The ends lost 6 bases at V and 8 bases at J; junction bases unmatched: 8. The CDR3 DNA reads TGTGCCAGCAGGGTGACTAGCGGGAGTTTGGATGAGCAGTTCTTC. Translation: CASRVTSGSLDEQFF.

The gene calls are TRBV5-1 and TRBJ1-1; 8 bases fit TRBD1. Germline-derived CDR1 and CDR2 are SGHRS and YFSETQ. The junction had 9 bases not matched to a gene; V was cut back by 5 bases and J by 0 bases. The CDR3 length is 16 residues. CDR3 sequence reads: CASSRPGTGMNTEAFF. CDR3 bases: TGCGCCAGCAGTCGTCCCGGGACAGGAATGAACACTGAAGCTTTCTTT.

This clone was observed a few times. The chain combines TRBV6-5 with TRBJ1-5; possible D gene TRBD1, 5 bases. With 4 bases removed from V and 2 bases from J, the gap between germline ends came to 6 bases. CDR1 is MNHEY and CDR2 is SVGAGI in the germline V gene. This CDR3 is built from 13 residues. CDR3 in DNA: TGTGCCAGCAGTTCCAGGGGCAATCAGCCCCAGCATTTT. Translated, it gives CASSSRGNQPQHF.

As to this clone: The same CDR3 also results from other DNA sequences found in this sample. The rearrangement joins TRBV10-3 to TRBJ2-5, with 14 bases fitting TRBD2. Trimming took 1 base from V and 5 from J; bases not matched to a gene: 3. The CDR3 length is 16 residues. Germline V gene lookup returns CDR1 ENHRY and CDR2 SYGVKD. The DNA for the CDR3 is TGTGCCATCAGTGAGTTAAGGACTAGCGGGAGGGAGACCCAGTACTTC. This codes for CAISELRTSGRETQYF.